These 19 T cell receptor beta chains were all obtained from the same sample, sequenced in a study of T cells after yellow fever vaccination. Each CDR3 protein is one row after TCRdb ran MiXCR on the 5' RACE reads. The repertoire includes 250,000 or so distinct CDR3 sequences, about 3.9% of them detected once, and over 15% sits in the top ten. Sequenced material: PBMCs, taken 15 days after the yellow fever booster vaccination. The receptor set was obtained from a man between 18 and 35 years old who received the YFV17D yellow fever vaccine.

This clonotype was counted ten times or more. V is TRBV24-1 and J is TRBJ2-6, with D maybe TRBD2 (5 bases). Trimming left V 9 bases short and J 2 bases short, with 7 bases between. The CDR3 covers 13 residues. CDR1 KGHDR and CDR2 SFDVKD come from the germline V gene. CDR3 sequence reads: CATGGAGANVLTF. CDR3 DNA sequence: TGTGCCACCGGAGGAGCTGGGGCCAACGTCCTGACTTTC.

In its sample, this clonotype was seen many times. This chain joins TRBV12-3 or TRBV12-4 and TRBJ1-5, with D perhaps TRBD1 (5 bases). The CDR3 covers 15 residues. V shed 6 bases and J shed 7 bases, with 19 bases lying between them. CDR3 sequence: CASRIGPGLGQPQHF. For the CDR3, the DNA is TGTGCCAGCAGAATCGGTCCAGGGCTTGGACAGCCCCAGCATTTT.

This clonotype was observed many times. V gene TRBV20-1 combines with J gene TRBJ1-1; possibly TRBD1 for D (5 bases). The germline V and J ends were trimmed by 7 bases and 0 bases, with 15 bases remaining between them. The CDR3 loop spans 14 amino acids. Germline assignment: CDR1 DFQATT and CDR2 SNEGSKA (reference sequence). The CDR3: CSVSETGLNTEAFF. The CDR3, as DNA: TGCAGTGTTTCCGAAACAGGCCTGAACACTGAAGCTTTCTTT.

This clonotype has a count of ten or more. J is TRBJ2-2 and V is TRBV5-4; D remains ambiguous. V shed 1 base and J shed 7 bases, with 8 bases lying between them. Germline V gene sequence: CDR1 SGHNT, CDR2 YYREEE (reference sequence). This CDR3 comprises 13 residues. The CDR3 sequence is CASSLFGVGELFF. The DNA of the CDR3 is TGTGCCAGCAGCTTGTTCGGAGTCGGGGAGCTGTTTTTT.

This clonotype was seen at least ten times. V and J are TRBV6-2 or TRBV6-3 and TRBJ2-1; 8 nucleotides line up with TRBD2. Germline V lookup: CDR1 MNHEY, CDR2 SVGEGT. CDR3 length equals 14 residues. The ends lost 5 bases at V and 10 bases at J; junction bases unmatched: 10. The DNA of the CDR3 is TGTGCCAGCAGTCCCGGACTAGCAGCAGGAGAGCAGTTCTTC. Translation gives CASSPGLAAGEQFF.

With respect to this clonotype: It may be a read error: a sequence one base away is much more abundant. The conserved phenylalanine or tryptophan normally closing the CDR3 is absent here, so this likely arose from a read error. V and J are TRBV20-1 and TRBJ1-2; tentative D call: TRBD1 (5 bases). CDR3 length: 12 amino acids. The germline CDR1 and CDR2 sequences are DFQATT and SNEGSKA (reference sequence). Trimming cost V 1 base and J 3 bases, with 6 bases left between them. The CDR3 spells CSARVGHYGYTL. CDR3 DNA sequence: TGCAGTGCTAGAGTGGGGCACTATGGCTACACCCTC.

The sample holds many counts of this clonotype. V usage is TRBV20-1 and J usage is TRBJ2-2, with 10 bases that match TRBD1. Per the germline V gene, CDR1 is DFQATT and CDR2 is SNEGSKA (reference sequence). The V segment lost 5 bases and the J segment 4 bases; nucleotides outside the gene matches: 1. CDR3 size: 13 residues. This chain's CDR3 is CSAWDRGTGELFF. DNA for the CDR3: TGCAGTGCTTGGGACAGGGGCACCGGGGAGCTGTTTTTT.

Note on this clonotype: One base away lies a much larger clone, so this may be a sequencing read error. The chain recombines TRBV25-1 with TRBJ1-2; D not certain. Germline CDR1 reads MGHDK; CDR2 reads SYGVNS. V was trimmed by 11 bases and J by 10 bases, leaving 23 bases between them. The CDR3 is 13 amino acids. The CDR3 DNA sequence: TGTGCCTGCACCTTGGCGGCGTACGGGGTCTACACCTTC. Protein product: CACTLAAYGVYTF.

This clonotype has at least ten counts. The chain carries TRBV7-3 and TRBJ1-1; D is ambiguous. Trimming took off 4 bases at V and 3 bases at J, with 9 bases between the two ends. CDR3 size: 13 residues. Germline loops: CDR1 SGHTA, CDR2 FQGTGA. In nucleotides, the CDR3 is TGTGCCAGCAGCTACGGGTGGGACACTGAAGCTTTCTTT. Translation gives CASSYGWDTEAFF.

This clonotype was detected ten times or more. The rearrangement uses TRBV4-1 and TRBJ2-7, with D possibly being TRBD2 (5 bases). V shed 0 bases and J shed 2 bases, with 11 bases lying between them. The germline V gene encodes CDR1 MGHRA and CDR2 YSYEKL. The CDR3 sequence is 15 residues long. CDR3 bases: TGCGCCAGCAGCCAAGAACACCGGGAAACCTACGAGCAGTACGTC. It encodes CASSQEHRETYEQYV.

This clonotype was observed many times. The CDR3 nucleotides read TGTGCCATCAAAGGGACAGGTGATTCACCCCTCCACTTT. Translated: CAIKGTGDSPLHF. The chain recombines TRBV10-3 with TRBJ1-6; 8 bases are shared with TRBD1. Trimming took 7 bases from V and 8 from J; bases not matched to a gene: 4. The CDR3 sequence is 13 residues long. Germline V lookup: CDR1 ENHRY, CDR2 SYGVKD.

This clonotype appeared many times. This chain joins TRBV5-1 and TRBJ2-5; no firm D call. Trimming pared 1 base from V and 5 bases from J, leaving 12 bases between. CDR3 length equals 14 residues. From germline, CDR1 is SGHRS and CDR2 YFSETQ. CDR3 region: CASSLKMAVETQYF. Written as DNA, the CDR3 is TGCGCCAGCAGCTTGAAAATGGCAGTTGAGACCCAGTACTTC.

The chain has TRBV5-1 and TRBJ2-2; tentatively, D is TRBD2 (6 bases). Trimming left V 1 base short and J 4 bases short, with 11 bases between. Germline CDR1 SGHRS, CDR2 YFSETQ. The CDR3 has 15 amino acids. CDR3 DNA sequence: TGCGCCAGCAGCTTGTCACCCGGGGGCACCGGGGAGCTGTTTTTT. Translated, it gives CASSLSPGGTGELFF.

This clonotype was seen repeatedly, ten times or more. The chain's CDR3 is CASSLSGSPQETQYF. CDR3 in DNA: TGTGCCAGCAGCTTGAGTGGATCTCCCCAAGAGACCCAGTACTTC. The chain couples TRBV5-4 to TRBJ2-5, with D unresolved. The CDR3 runs 15 residues. CDR1 is SGHNT and CDR2 is YYREEE in the germline V gene (reference sequence). V lost 1 base, J lost 1 base, and 11 bases lay in between.

This clonotype showed up many times. The chain recombines TRBV7-3 with TRBJ2-7; TRBD1 might be the D (5 bases). The CDR3 contains 14 residues. Germline CDR1 and CDR2: SGHTA and FQGTGA. Trimming removed 6 bases at V and 3 bases at J, with 15 bases between. The DNA for the CDR3 is TGTGCCAGCAGTCCTACGACAGATTACTACGAGCAGTACTTC. This gives the protein CASSPTTDYYEQYF.

This clonotype was found many times. The chain carries TRBV7-2 and TRBJ2-3, with D uncertain. This CDR3 is built from 15 residues. Germline CDR1 is SGHTA and CDR2 is FQGNSA. V was clipped by 5 bases and J by 3 bases, with 15 bases between them. The CDR3 is CASSLATTRTDTQYF. The CDR3 nucleotides read TGTGCCAGCAGCCTCGCCACTACAAGGACAGATACGCAGTATTTT.

This clonotype was counted at least ten times. The chain has TRBV25-1 and TRBJ1-1; D not resolved. Between the trimmed V and J ends, which lost 2 bases and 3 bases, there was a span of 4 bases. The germline gives CDR1 MGHDK, CDR2 SYGVNS. This CDR3 has 12 amino acids. In DNA, the CDR3 is TGTGCCAGCAGTGAAGGGTACACTGAAGCTTTCTTT. This translates into CASSEGYTEAFF.

In this sample, this clonotype turned up many times. V is TRBV6-6 and J is TRBJ1-4; 8 bases are shared with TRBD1. The CDR3 loop spans 15 amino acids. Germline CDR1 and CDR2: MNHNY and SVGAGI (reference sequence). J was trimmed by 7 bases and V by 2 bases; bases with no gene match: 6. The CDR3 DNA is TGTGCCAGCAGTTACCCTCCAGGGGGCGTTGAAAAACTGTTTTTT. It encodes CASSYPPGGVEKLFF.

The chain employs TRBV5-5 and TRBJ1-2, with D perhaps matching TRBD1 (5 bases). V lost 1 base and J lost 4, with 17 bases in between. The CDR3 consists of 16 residues. Germline V gives CDR1 SGHKS, CDR2 YYEKEE (reference sequence). The CDR3 reads CASSLTPPGSSYGYTF. The CDR3 nucleotides are TGTGCCAGCAGCTTGACTCCCCCAGGGTCTTCCTATGGCTACACCTTC.